The T cell receptor beta chain under discussion was sequenced for a study of T cell changes during pregnancy in multiple sclerosis. The data were produced by immunoSEQ multiplex PCR, yet TCRdb's version contains in-frame clones alone and is incomplete. The table has 55,000 to 85,000 clones, approximately 90% seen once. The V and J ends lost 8 bases and 11 bases respectively, with 21 bases between them. There are 13 residues in the CDR3. The germline CDR1 and CDR2 sequences are MDHEN and SYDVKM. The sequencing used peripheral blood, collected after pregnancy. The chain carries TRBV28 and TRBJ1-1, with a weak D call TRBD1 (6 bases). The TCR comes from a female donor with multiple sclerosis, enrolled in a pregnancy study. The CDR3: CASGRRDTLLAFF. CDR3 bases: TGTGCCAGCGGAAGACGGGACACTTTGTTGGCTTTCTTT.